This passage covers 29 T cell receptor beta chains from one sample sequenced in a study of blood T cell repertoires in COVID-19. Here immunoSEQ multiplex PCR was the method, and the copy in TCRdb shows in-frame clones only, minus some. The sample shows hundreds of thousands of clones, approximately 83% of them seen only once. The sample consisted of peripheral blood. These receptors were collected from a woman aged 25 to 39 who had recovered from COVID-19.

The chain employs TRBV29-1 and TRBJ1-4, with TRBD1 identical over 8 bases. Germline CDR1 is SQVTM and CDR2 is ANQGSEA. This CDR3 comprises 16 residues. After removal of 4 bases from V and 0 bases from J, the junction contained 7 bases not matched to a gene. The chain's CDR3 is CSVAGQGKTTNEKLFF. Written as DNA, the CDR3 is TGCAGCGTTGCCGGACAGGGAAAGACAACTAATGAAAAACTGTTTTTT.

This sequence joins TRBV3-1 (or the pseudogene TRBV3-2) and TRBJ1-5; 7 bases line up with TRBD1. CDR3 length: 14 residues. V trimming: 5 bases; J trimming: 5 bases; junction bases outside the gene matches: 6. From germline, CDR1 is LGHDT and CDR2 YNNKEL (reference sequence). The CDR3 DNA reads TGTGCCAGCAGCGCCGGCCAGGGGGATCAGCCCCAGCATTTT. Amino acid sequence: CASSAGQGDQPQHF.

The chain has TRBV28 and TRBJ2-2; 13 nucleotides align to TRBD2. Germline CDR1 MDHEN, CDR2 SYDVKM. CDR3 length: 17 residues. V lost 0 bases to trimming and J lost 6 bases; unmatched junction nucleotides: 4. CDR3 in amino acids: CASSLWRLAGGPGELFF. CDR3 DNA: TGTGCCAGCAGTTTATGGCGACTAGCGGGAGGCCCCGGGGAGCTGTTTTTT.

This chain connects TRBV7-6 to TRBJ2-7; 9 positions match TRBD1. V was pared by 5 bases and J by 4 bases, with 9 bases of the junction left unmatched. The CDR3 extends over 15 amino acids. CDR1 SGHVS and CDR2 FNYEAQ come from the germline V gene. The CDR3 region has the DNA TGTGCCAGCAGCACCGAAACAGGGGGCTCATACGAGCAGTACTTC. Its protein product is CASSTETGGSYEQYF. The full variable domain, rest sourced from reference TRBV7-6 and TRBJ2-7, is GAGVSQSPRYKVTKRGQDVALRCDPISGHVSLYWYRQALGQGPEFLTYFNYEAQQDKSGLPNDRFSAERPEGSISTLTIQRTEQRDSAMYRCASSTETGGSYEQYFGPGTRLTVT.

The rearrangement uses TRBV7-2 and TRBJ1-2; 8 bases line up with TRBD1. J gave up 8 bases and V 5 bases, and 10 bases lay outside the gene matches. CDR3 length: 14 amino acids. Germline loops: CDR1 SGHTA, CDR2 FQGNSA. In DNA, the CDR3 is TGTGCCAGCAGCCCCGTGCAGGGGGCGTTCGGCTACACCTTC. Amino acids: CASSPVQGAFGYTF. Looking up the rest from reference TRBV7-2 and TRBJ1-2 gives the full variable domain: GAGVSQSPSNKVTEKGKDVELRCDPISGHTALYWYRQSLGQGLEFLIYFQGNSAPDKSGLPSDRFSAERTGGSVSTLTIQRTQQEDSAVYLCASSPVQGAFGYTFGSGTRLTVV.

This chain joins TRBV5-4 and TRBJ2-3, with 8 bases aligning to TRBD1. Germline V gene lookup returns CDR1 SGHNT and CDR2 YYREEE (reference sequence). With V trimmed by 1 base and J by 7 bases, 5 bases remained unmatched. This CDR3 has 14 amino acids. This CDR3 reads CASSLQGARNTQYF. The CDR3 DNA is TGTGCCAGCAGCTTGCAGGGGGCCCGAAATACGCAGTATTTT.

The rearrangement links TRBV5-6 to TRBJ1-2, with D perhaps TRBD1 (6 bases). CDR3 length: 13 residues. V shed 0 bases and J shed 7 bases, with 10 bases lying between them. CDR1 and CDR2 (germline): SGHDT, YYEEEE. CDR3 nucleotides: TGTGCCAGCAGCTTGGACAGGGTACTTGGCTACACCTTC. Amino acids: CASSLDRVLGYTF. Full variable domain (remainder filled in from reference TRBV5-6 and TRBJ1-2): DAGVTQSPTHLIKTRGQQVTLRCSPKSGHDTVSWYQQALGQGPQFIFQYYEEEERQRGNFPDRFSGHQFPNYSSELNVNALLLGDSALYLCASSLDRVLGYTFGSGTRLTVV.

The V call is TRBV5-1, the J call TRBJ2-5; TRBD1 might be the D (6 bases). Trimming left V 4 bases short and J 5 bases short, with 15 bases between. The CDR3 runs 14 residues. Germline CDR1 is SGHRS and CDR2 is YFSETQ. CDR3 DNA: TGCGCCAGCAGCCTTACAGGGTTGGGGGAGACCCAGTACTTC. This sequence encodes CASSLTGLGETQYF.

For this clone: A junction boundary mismatches the germline segment, possibly from a read error. V and J are TRBV7-7 and TRBJ2-7; D is undetermined. The germline gives CDR1 SSHAT, CDR2 FNYEAQ (reference sequence). This CDR3 contains 16 residues. Here the CDR3 DNA reads TGTGCTAGCAGCTTAGGTCCCGCTCGGAGTGAGAGCGAGCAGTACTTC. As protein: CASSLGPARSESEQYF.

This chain connects TRBV28 to TRBJ1-5; 7 nucleotides agree with TRBD1. The CDR3 spans 15 residues. Germline V gene data show CDR1 as MDHEN and CDR2 as SYDVKM. The V and J ends lost 3 bases and 3 bases, in that order; junction bases with no gene match: 5. The CDR3 DNA follows: TGTGCCAGCAGTTTTCAGGGGGACCCCAATCAGCCCCAGCATTTT. Protein: CASSFQGDPNQPQHF.

This chain uses TRBV5-1 with TRBJ2-1; 8 bases are a match to TRBD2. The CDR3 is 16 residues long. CDR1 is SGHRS and CDR2 is YFSETQ in the germline V gene. Trimming removed 4 bases from V and 4 bases from J; junction bases left unmatched: 10. As DNA, the CDR3 is TGCGCCAGCAGCAGAACAGCGGGGGAGGTATACAATGAGCAGTTCTTC. Translated, it gives CASSRTAGEVYNEQFF.

In this sample, this clone turned up once. This sequence joins TRBV6-5 and TRBJ2-3; 9 bases fit TRBD1. Per germline, CDR1 MNHEY and CDR2 SVGAGI. The V gene end was trimmed by 6 bases and the J gene end by 6 bases; junction bases not matched to a gene: 7. The CDR3 runs to 14 residues. CDR3 amino acids: CASRATGGRDTQYF. The CDR3 region has the DNA TGTGCCAGCAGGGCGACAGGGGGTAGGGATACGCAGTATTTT.

The rearrangement uses TRBV30 and TRBJ2-7; 8 bases line up with TRBD2. The CDR3 loop spans 15 amino acids. CDR1 GTSNPN and CDR2 SVGIG come from the germline V gene (reference sequence). The V segment lost 0 bases and the J segment 1 base; nucleotides outside the gene matches: 5. CDR3: CAWSVAGVPSYEQYF. In DNA form, the CDR3 reads TGTGCCTGGAGTGTAGCGGGGGTTCCTTCCTACGAGCAGTACTTC. Full variable domain (rest looked up from reference TRBV30 and TRBJ2-7): SQTIHQWPATLVQPVGSPLSLECTVEGTSNPNLYWYRQAAGRGLQLLFYSVGIGQISSEVPQNLSASRPQDRQFILSSKKLLLSDSGFYLCAWSVAGVPSYEQYFGPGTRLTVT.

The chain employs TRBV6-5 and TRBJ2-2; possibly TRBD1 for D (6 bases). Germline CDR1 reads MNHEY; CDR2 reads SVGAGI. V lost 0 bases, J lost 6 bases, and 14 bases lay in between. The CDR3 length is 16 residues. CDR3 nucleotides: TGTGCCAGCAGTTACTCCAGGGGCAATCGCGCCGGGGAGCTGTTTTTT. Protein: CASSYSRGNRAGELFF.

The J gene is TRBJ1-5, the V gene TRBV18; 8 bases fit TRBD1. There are 15 residues in the CDR3. After removal of 5 bases from V and 1 base from J, the junction contained 4 bases not matched to a gene. CDR1 is KGHSH, CDR2 LQKENI, per germline. CDR3 DNA sequence: TGTGCCAGCTCAGGACAGGGAGGAAGCAATCAGCCCCAGCATTTT. It is translated as CASSGQGGSNQPQHF.

The chain recombines TRBV30 with TRBJ1-1, with 9 bases matching TRBD1. Germline values: CDR1 GTSNPN, CDR2 SVGIG (reference sequence). The CDR3 runs to 13 residues. J was trimmed by 8 bases and V by 2 bases; bases with no gene match: 6. The CDR3 nucleotides are TGTGCCTGGAGTCCCTCGGGGACAGGGGAAGCTTTCTTT. The encoded protein is CAWSPSGTGEAFF.

The chain recombines TRBV5-1 with TRBJ2-5, with D perhaps TRBD2 (6 bases). This CDR3 spans 15 amino acids. From germline, CDR1 is SGHRS and CDR2 YFSETQ. The V end was cut by 0 bases, the J end by 5 bases, with 14 bases between. The CDR3 DNA reads TGCGCCAGCAGCTTGGTCGAGACTAGGGAGGAGACCCAGTACTTC. It is translated as CASSLVETREETQYF. Drawing the rest from reference TRBV5-1 and TRBJ2-5, the complete variable domain is KAGVTQTPRYLIKTRGQQVTLSCSPISGHRSVSWYQQTPGQGLQFLFEYFSETQRNKGNFPGRFSGRQFSNSRSEMNVSTLELGDSALYLCASSLVETREETQYFGPGTRLLVL.

A single count supports this clone. The J gene is TRBJ1-2, the V gene TRBV10-3; D is unresolved. There are 14 residues in the CDR3. V was pared by 3 bases and J by 8 bases, with 16 bases between. Germline CDR1 and CDR2: ENHRY and SYGVKD. The CDR3 spells CAISDLMKEIGYTF. DNA of the CDR3: TGTGCCATCAGTGACTTAATGAAGGAGATAGGCTACACCTTC.

Turning to this clone: One end of the junction varies from germline; a read error may be responsible. V is TRBV28 and J is TRBJ2-3, with D perhaps matching TRBD1 (5 bases). CDR3 length: 18 amino acids. Germline V gene sequence: CDR1 MDHEN, CDR2 SYDVKM. The CDR3 DNA follows: TGTGCCAGCAGTTCCCCGAGTATGTCAGAGATGGGCACAGGTACGCAGTATTTT. This sequence encodes CASSSPSMSEMGTGTQYF. The variable domain in full, completed from reference TRBV28 and TRBJ2-3, reads DVKVTQSSRYLVKRTGEKVFLECVQDMDHENMFWYRQDPGLGLRLIYFSYDVKMKEKGDIPEGYSVSREKKERFSLILESASTNQTSMYLCASSSPSMSEMGTGTQYFGPGTRLTVL.

The CDR3 nucleotides are TGTGCCAGCCAAAATAGCGGGGGGGACTACAATGAGCAGTTCTTC. Its translation: CASQNSGGDYNEQFF. The chain joins TRBV6-5 to TRBJ2-1, with 11 bases fitting TRBD2. The CDR3 is made up of 15 amino acids. J was trimmed by 3 bases and V by 8 bases; bases with no gene match: 6. CDR1 is MNHEY and CDR2 is SVGAGI in the germline V gene.

The rearrangement joins TRBV30 to TRBJ1-5, with D uncertain. The CDR3 is 15 residues long. The V gene's germline CDR1 is GTSNPN and CDR2 SVGIG (reference sequence). V lost 5 bases and J lost 1, with 15 bases in between. The CDR3 sequence is CAWAARGRSNQPQHF. CDR3 sequence (DNA): TGTGCCTGGGCGGCGCGGGGTAGAAGCAATCAGCCCCAGCATTTT.

This clone was picked up one time. The chain links TRBV7-8 to TRBJ2-1, with 7 bases matching TRBD2. V dropped 4 bases and J dropped 3; count of bases not matched to a gene: 6. The CDR3 length is 15 residues. Germline CDR1 reads SGHVS; CDR2 reads FQNEAQ. The CDR3 DNA follows: TGTGCCAGCAGCTCGGCTAGCGGACTCTACAATGAGCAGTTCTTC. Protein sequence: CASSSASGLYNEQFF.

The rearrangement joins TRBV30 to TRBJ1-6; 8 positions match TRBD1. With V trimmed by 4 bases and J by 8 bases, 7 bases remained unmatched. CDR3 size: 14 residues. Germline values: CDR1 GTSNPN, CDR2 SVGIG (reference sequence). For the CDR3, the DNA is TGTGCCTGGACCACAGGGGGGGGTCATTCACCCCTCCACTTT. It translates to CAWTTGGGHSPLHF.

The rearrangement uses TRBV6-4 and TRBJ2-7; the match to TRBD1 covers 10 bases. The trim removed 8 bases at V and 5 bases at J, leaving 9 bases unmatched. CDR3 length equals 14 residues. The germline V gene has CDR1 MRHNA and CDR2 SNTAGT. CDR3 in amino acids: CASRGWDRGHEQYF. CDR3 nucleotide sequence: TGTGCCAGCCGAGGATGGGACAGGGGCCACGAGCAGTACTTC.

The table lists this clone with a few counts. The V and J genes are TRBV10-3 and TRBJ2-5; 7 bases fit TRBD1. Germline loops: CDR1 ENHRY, CDR2 SYGVKD. The CDR3 loop spans 15 amino acids. V was pared by 4 bases and J by 1 base, with 6 bases of the junction left unmatched. CDR3 loop: CAISGRQGPQETQYF. DNA of the CDR3: TGTGCCATCAGTGGAAGACAGGGCCCCCAAGAGACCCAGTACTTC.

The genes are TRBV4-1 and TRBJ1-2; D is possibly TRBD1 (6 bases). Trimming cost V 1 base and J 8 bases, with 14 bases left between them. Germline V gene lookup returns CDR1 MGHRA and CDR2 YSYEKL. The CDR3 has 14 amino acids. The CDR3: CASSQVLTGSGYTF. Here the CDR3 DNA reads TGCGCCAGCAGCCAAGTACTGACAGGATCAGGCTACACCTTC.

The chain couples TRBV9 to TRBJ1-6, with a possible D match to TRBD1 (6 bases). This CDR3 region has 14 residues. Germline V gene lookup returns CDR1 SGDLS and CDR2 YYNGEE. V was clipped by 0 bases and J by 10 bases, with 11 bases between them. DNA of the CDR3: TGTGCCAGCAGCGTAGACGGGGGGCGATCACCCCTCCACTTT. Translated: CASSVDGGRSPLHF. Combining the CDR3 with reference TRBV9 and TRBJ1-6 gives the whole variable domain DSGVTQTPKHLITATGQRVTLRCSPRSGDLSVYWYQQSLDQGLQFLIQYYNGEERAKGNILERFSAQQFPDLHSELNLSSLELGDSALYFCASSVDGGRSPLHFGNGTRLTVT.

The chain uses TRBV7-9 and TRBJ1-1; no clear D. V was clipped by 5 bases and J by 1 base, with 11 bases between them. Germline lookup yields CDR1 SEHNR and CDR2 FQNEAQ (reference sequence). This CDR3 contains 14 residues. CDR3 in DNA: TGTGCCAGCAGCCCGGCCGGGAAGAACACTGAAGCTTTCTTT. It yields the protein CASSPAGKNTEAFF.

V is TRBV15 and J is TRBJ2-5; perhaps TRBD2 as D (5 bases). The V gene lost 0 bases and the J gene lost 2 bases, with 7 bases spanning the gap. The CDR3 is 14 residues long. Germline assignment: CDR1 LNHNV and CDR2 YYDKDF (reference sequence). The CDR3 is CATSRELGQETQYF. Written as DNA, the CDR3 is TGTGCCACCAGCAGAGAACTAGGGCAAGAGACCCAGTACTTC.